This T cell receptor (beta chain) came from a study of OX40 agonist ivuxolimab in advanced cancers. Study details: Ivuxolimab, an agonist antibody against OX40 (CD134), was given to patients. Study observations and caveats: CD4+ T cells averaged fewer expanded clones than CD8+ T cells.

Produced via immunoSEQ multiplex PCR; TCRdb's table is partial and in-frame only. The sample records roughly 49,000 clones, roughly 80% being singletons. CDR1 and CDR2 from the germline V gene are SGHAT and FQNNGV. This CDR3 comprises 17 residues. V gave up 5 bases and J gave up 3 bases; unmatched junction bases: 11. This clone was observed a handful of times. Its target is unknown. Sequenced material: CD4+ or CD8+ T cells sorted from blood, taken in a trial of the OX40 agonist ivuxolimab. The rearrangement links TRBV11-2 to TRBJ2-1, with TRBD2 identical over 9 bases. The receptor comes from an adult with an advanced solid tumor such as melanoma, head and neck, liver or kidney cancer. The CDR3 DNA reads TGTGCCAGCAGCACCTCGGGCGGGAGGGTATACTACAATGAGCAGTTCTTC. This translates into CASSTSGGRVYYNEQFF.